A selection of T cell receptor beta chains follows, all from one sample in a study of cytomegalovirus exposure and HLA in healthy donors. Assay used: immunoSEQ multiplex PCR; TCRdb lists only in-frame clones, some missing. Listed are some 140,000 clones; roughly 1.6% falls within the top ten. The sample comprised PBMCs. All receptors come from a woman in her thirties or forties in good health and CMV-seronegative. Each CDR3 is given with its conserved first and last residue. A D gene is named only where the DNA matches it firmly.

CDR3: CASSLGGGTGNNQPQHF
DNA: TGTGCCAGCAGCTTAGGAGGGGGGACAGGGAACAATCAGCCCCAGCATTTT
J: TRBJ1-5
V: TRBV7-9
D: TRBD1

CDR3: CASSQDRNQPQHF
DNA: TGCGCCAGCAGCCAAGATAGAAATCAGCCCCAGCATTTT
J: TRBJ1-5
V: TRBV4-3
D: -

CDR3: CSAPRQGLDYGYTF
DNA: TGCAGCGCCCCGCGACAGGGGCTTGACTATGGCTACACCTTC
J: TRBJ1-2
V: TRBV29-1
D: TRBD1

CDR3: CASSLAGIYNSPLHF
DNA: TGCGCCAGCAGCTTGGCCGGGATCTATAATTCACCCCTCCACTTT
J: TRBJ1-6
V: TRBV5-1
D: -

CDR3: CASSLDLGGPDEQFF
DNA: TGCGCCAGCAGCTTGGATTTGGGGGGACCCGATGAGCAGTTCTTC
J: TRBJ2-1
V: TRBV5-1
D: -

CDR3: CASSLTGTGTHYSGNTIYF
DNA: TGCGCCAGCAGCTTGACCGGGACAGGGACCCACTACTCTGGAAACACCATATATTTT
J: TRBJ1-3
V: TRBV5-1
D: TRBD1

CDR3: CASSPSAGRSEQFF
DNA: TGTGCCAGCTCACCAAGCGCGGGGCGGAGTGAGCAGTTCTTC
J: TRBJ2-1
V: TRBV18
D: -

CDR3: CASSVAQLNTEAFF
DNA: TGTGCCAGCAGCGTAGCGCAGTTGAACACTGAAGCTTTCTTT
J: TRBJ1-1
V: TRBV9
D: -

CDR3: CASSTDRGRYSGAFF
DNA: TGTGCCAGTAGTACAGACAGGGGTCGGTATTCGGGAGCTTTCTTT
J: TRBJ1-1
V: TRBV19
D: TRBD1

CDR3: CASSLKPPSRGTDTQYF
DNA: TGTGCCAGCAGCCTTAAGCCCCCCTCGAGGGGCACAGATACGCAGTATTTT
J: TRBJ2-3
V: TRBV7-8
D: -

CDR3: CASSVEATGPYGYTF
DNA: TGTGCCAGCAGCGTAGAAGCGACAGGTCCCTATGGCTACACCTTC
J: TRBJ1-2
V: TRBV9
D: -

CDR3: CASSLSRGDQPQHF
DNA: TGTGCCAGCAGCTTAAGCAGGGGAGACCAGCCCCAGCATTTT
J: TRBJ1-5
V: TRBV7-9
D: -

CDR3: CASSRGSRGGETQYF
DNA: TGCGCCAGCAGCCGGGGCAGTCGGGGGGGTGAGACCCAGTACTTC
J: TRBJ2-5
V: TRBV5-1
D: TRBD2

CDR3: CASSLLPPTFWNTEAFF
DNA: TGTGCCAGCAGCTTACTCCCCCCTACCTTTTGGAACACTGAAGCTTTCTTT
J: TRBJ1-1
V: TRBV7-9
D: -

CDR3: CASSLGQLNSPLHF
DNA: TGTGCCAGCAGCTTAGGACAACTCAATTCACCCCTCCACTTT
J: TRBJ1-6
V: TRBV7-9
D: -

CDR3: CASSSHRSLGGEKLFF
DNA: TGTGCCAGCAGCTCGCACCGGTCTTTAGGGGGTGAAAAACTGTTTTTT
J: TRBJ1-4
V: TRBV21-1
D: -

CDR3: CASTWWGGRGRNTQYF
DNA: TGTGCCAGCACTTGGTGGGGGGGCCGCGGAAGGAATACGCAGTATTTT
J: TRBJ2-3
V: TRBV27
D: -

CDR3: CASSPFGSGNTDTQYF
DNA: TGTGCCAGCAGCCCCTTTGGTAGCGGGAACACAGATACGCAGTATTTT
J: TRBJ2-3
V: TRBV7-9
D: TRBD2

CDR3: CASSARGGARANYGYTF
DNA: TGTGCCAGCAGCGCGCGGGGGGGGGCGCGAGCTAACTATGGCTACACCTTC
J: TRBJ1-2
V: TRBV9
D: -

CDR3: CASTAGSSYNSPLHF
DNA: TGTGCCAGCACGGCTGGGAGCTCCTATAATTCACCCCTCCACTTT
J: TRBJ1-6
V: TRBV6-5
D: -

CDR3: CASSQENRGRTEAFF
DNA: TGTGCCAGCAGCCAGGAGAACAGGGGGAGGACTGAAGCTTTCTTT
J: TRBJ1-1
V: TRBV4-2
D: TRBD1

CDR3: CASSFGSWGGTYEQYF
DNA: TGTGCCAGCAGTTTTGGATCGTGGGGGGGAACCTACGAGCAGTACTTC
J: TRBJ2-7
V: TRBV6-5
D: TRBD2

CDR3: CATSRVGVDSSYGYTF
DNA: TGTGCCACCAGCAGAGTGGGGGTGGACAGCTCATATGGCTACACCTTC
J: TRBJ1-2
V: TRBV15
D: -

CDR3: CASGALGDWDTQYF
DNA: TGCGCCAGCGGGGCCTTGGGGGACTGGGATACGCAGTATTTT
J: TRBJ2-3
V: TRBV5-1
D: -

CDR3: CASSQETDYGYEQYF
DNA: TGCGCCAGCAGCCAAGAGACGGACTACGGCTACGAGCAGTACTTC
J: TRBJ2-7
V: TRBV4-3
D: -

CDR3: CASSFPPPRPQHF
DNA: TGTGCCAGCAGTTTTCCCCCCCCCAGGCCCCAGCATTTT
J: TRBJ1-5
V: TRBV28
D: -

CDR3: CASGGDTEAFF
DNA: TGTGCCAGCGGCGGGGACACTGAAGCTTTCTTT
J: TRBJ1-1
V: TRBV7-9
D: -

CDR3: CASSLDGEVYEQYF
DNA: TGTGCCAGCAGCTTAGACGGGGAGGTCTACGAGCAGTACTTC
J: TRBJ2-7
V: TRBV7-9
D: -

CDR3: CASSPGADNEKLFF
DNA: TGTGCCAGCAGTCCAGGGGCGGATAATGAAAAACTGTTTTTT
J: TRBJ1-4
V: TRBV27
D: -

CDR3: CASSLFVRGMGNEQFF
DNA: TGTGCCAGCAGCTTATTCGTAAGGGGGATGGGCAATGAGCAGTTCTTC
J: TRBJ2-1
V: TRBV7-2
D: -

CDR3: CASSEPMSYEQYF
DNA: TGTGCCAGCAGTGAACCCATGTCCTACGAGCAGTACTTC
J: TRBJ2-7
V: TRBV6-1
D: -